This T cell receptor beta chain was obtained from a study of beta chain features in type 1 diabetes listed by TCRdb under 2018. Broadly, across the study: Mean age, gender distribution, total cell number and subset yield did not differ between patients and healthy donors. A total of 90 million to 130 million sorted cells were examined across all samples, and a strong correlation was observed between cell number per subset and RNA yield. In the study, recently diagnosed type 1 diabetes patients and matched healthy donors were compared on the TCRB repertoires of their sorted circulating CD4+ T cell subsets. Regulatory and stem cell-like memory subsets were obtained from only 8 patients and roughly 8 healthy donors, while naive and central memory subsets were obtained from all 30 or so donors. Study-level results and caveats: Sequencing cDNA rather than genomic DNA could over-represent highly expressing activated cells, although activation and CD3 levels did not differ between groups. Shorter templates might be favored by PCR, yet because patient and control samples were amplified and corrected together, any such skew would affect both groups equally. At VDJ recombination sites, patients with type 1 diabetes made fewer insertions and deleted more nucleotides, a pattern implying thymic rearrangement abnormalities. The naive, central memory and regulatory TCRB repertoires appeared to resemble one another more closely among patients than among healthy donors. Because the HLA sub-analyses included only small numbers of individuals, any influence of HLA type on TCRB rearrangement was left unresolved. Type 1 diabetes patients showed a moderate but significant shortening of TCRB CDR3 length in all four CD4+ subsets.

The entire isolated RNA was reverse transcribed using the High Capacity cDNA Reverse Transcription Kit, and thus expressed TCRB transcripts were sequenced. Deep immunoSEQ sequencing was applied to naive, central memory and regulatory T cell samples, giving an average of about 3.57 million total reads per sample. Sorted cells were lysed in RLT buffer and RNA was extracted with DNase-treated RNeasy Micro or Mini kits, depending on cell number. Each cell subset was processed separately to prevent cross-contamination, with patient and healthy donor samples processed together. TCRB sequences were amplified from cDNA with the immunoSEQ multiplex PCR, producing 87-bp fragments spanning the CDR3 region. The amplicons were sequenced using the Illumina HiSeq platform. In the source study's methods: PCR bias was computationally corrected using synthetic template baselines, reads within Hamming distance 2 were collapsed, and singletons that could not be merged were discarded. Reads were aligned against IMGT so that V, D and J genes, CDR3 length and insertions or deletions at six rearrangement sites could be assigned. Within each subset, clonotype counts were normalized to sorted cell number, after which true diversity and Gini coefficients were computed with the tcR R package. Repertoire sharing was quantified using the overlap coefficient calculated on TCRB nucleotide sequences. Out-of-frame TCRB sequences from naive cells were analyzed as a proxy for the pre-selection repertoire. What TCRdb holds here is the immuneACCESS table cut down to in-frame rearrangements. Part of the clones is not present; checked against another copy, under half of the missing clones reflect an unresolved V gene, and the others are unexplained. That table is the source of V, J and clone size, and D and trimming were worked out from the DNA. This sample holds a few hundred thousand clones; about 15% were observed only once. Approximately 0.019% of the sample lies in the top ten.

The germline V gene supplies CDR1 SQVTM and CDR2 ANQGSEA. Germline trimming amounts to 2 bases on V and 1 base on J, with 4 as the count of junction bases outside the gene matches. From cysteine to phenylalanine, the CDR3 is 14 amino acids long. The CDR3 DNA has 42 bases and is translated from base 1. From each donor, a single peripheral blood sample of approximately 0.11 L on average was drawn into heparinised tubes. Naive, central memory, regulatory and stem cell-like memory CD4+ T cells were sorted on a BD FACSAria II using a panel including CD45RO, CCR7, CD25, CD127, CD95 and CD27. All sorted populations exceeded 95% purity. PBMCs were isolated right away by Lymphoprep density gradient centrifugation and were stained directly, without culture. So that batch effects would be minimized, each experiment stained and sorted samples in pairs, pairing one healthy donor with one patient. Worth noting for this clone: The antigen this receptor binds is unknown. The sample holds no much larger clone one base away, and base qualities are not on file.

This clonotype was sampled from a woman aged 18-29 years in good health. Source material: naive CD4+ T cells from blood. Per the publication, the cell subset or site label means: true naive CD4+ T cells. In this chain, TRBV29-1 is recombined with TRBJ1-1; TRBD1 lines up with 7 middle nucleotides. The DNA sequence is given as TGCAGCGTTGAAAACAGGGGCACGAACACTGAAGCTTTCTTT. It specifies CSVENRGTNTEAFF.